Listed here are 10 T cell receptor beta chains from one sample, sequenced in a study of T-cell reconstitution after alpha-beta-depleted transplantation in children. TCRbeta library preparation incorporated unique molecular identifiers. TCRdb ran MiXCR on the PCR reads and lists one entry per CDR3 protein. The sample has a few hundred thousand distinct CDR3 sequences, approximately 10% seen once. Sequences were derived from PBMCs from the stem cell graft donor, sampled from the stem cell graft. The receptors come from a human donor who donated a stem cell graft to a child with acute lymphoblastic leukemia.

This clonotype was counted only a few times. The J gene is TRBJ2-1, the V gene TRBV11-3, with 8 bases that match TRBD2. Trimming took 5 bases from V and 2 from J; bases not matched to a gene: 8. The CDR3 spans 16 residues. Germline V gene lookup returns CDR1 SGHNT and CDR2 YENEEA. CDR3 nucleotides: TGTGCCAGCAGCCCCCGACGGGAGGGCCCCTACAATGAGCAGTTCTTC. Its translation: CASSPRREGPYNEQFF.

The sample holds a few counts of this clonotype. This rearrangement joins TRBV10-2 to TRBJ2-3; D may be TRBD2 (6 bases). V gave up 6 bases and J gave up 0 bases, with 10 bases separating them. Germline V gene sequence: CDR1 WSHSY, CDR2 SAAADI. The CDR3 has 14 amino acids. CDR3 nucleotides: TGCGCCAGCAGGCTAGCGCTGAGCACAGATACGCAGTATTTT. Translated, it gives CASRLALSTDTQYF.

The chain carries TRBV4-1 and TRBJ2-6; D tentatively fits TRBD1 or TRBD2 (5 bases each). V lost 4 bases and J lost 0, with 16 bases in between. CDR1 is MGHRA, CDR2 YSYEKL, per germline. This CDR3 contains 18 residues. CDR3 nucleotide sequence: TGCGCCAGCAGCCCCCAGCCCAAGGGACCCTCTGGGGCCAACGTCCTGACTTTC. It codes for CASSPQPKGPSGANVLTF.

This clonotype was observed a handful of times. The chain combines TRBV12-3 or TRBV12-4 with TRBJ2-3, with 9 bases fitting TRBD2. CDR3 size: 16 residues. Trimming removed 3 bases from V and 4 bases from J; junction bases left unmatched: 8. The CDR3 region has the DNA TGTGCCAGCAGTTTTAGTCTAGCGGGATTACCAGATACGCAGTATTTT. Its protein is CASSFSLAGLPDTQYF.

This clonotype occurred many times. The CDR3 DNA sequence: TGCAGCGGACGGTCGAAGGGCAGCTCCTACAATGAGCAGTTCTTC. Amino acid sequence: CSGRSKGSSYNEQFF. V usage is TRBV29-1 and J usage is TRBJ2-1; D gene ambiguous. Per the germline V gene, CDR1 is SQVTM and CDR2 is ANQGSEA. This CDR3 is built from 15 residues. Trimming removed 7 bases at V and 0 bases at J, with 16 bases between.

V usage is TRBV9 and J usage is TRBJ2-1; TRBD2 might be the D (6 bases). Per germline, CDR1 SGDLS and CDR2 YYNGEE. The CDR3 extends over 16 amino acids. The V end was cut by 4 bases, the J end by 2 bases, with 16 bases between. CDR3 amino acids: CASSPRLVETYNEQFF. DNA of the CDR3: TGTGCCAGCAGCCCCAGACTAGTTGAAACCTACAATGAGCAGTTCTTC.

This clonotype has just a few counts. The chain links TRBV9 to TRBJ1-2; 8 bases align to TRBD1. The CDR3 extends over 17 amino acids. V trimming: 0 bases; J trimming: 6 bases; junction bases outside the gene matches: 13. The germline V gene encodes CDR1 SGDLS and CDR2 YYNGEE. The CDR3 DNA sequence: TGTGCCAGCAGCGTAGTCCCGGACAGGGAGGGAGTCGATGGCTACACCTTC. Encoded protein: CASSVVPDREGVDGYTF.

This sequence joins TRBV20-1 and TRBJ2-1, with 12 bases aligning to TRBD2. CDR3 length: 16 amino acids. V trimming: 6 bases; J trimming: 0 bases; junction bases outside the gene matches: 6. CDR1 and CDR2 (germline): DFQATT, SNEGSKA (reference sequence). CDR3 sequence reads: CSARTSGVSSYNEQFF. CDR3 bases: TGCAGTGCCAGGACTAGCGGGGTTAGCTCCTACAATGAGCAGTTCTTC.

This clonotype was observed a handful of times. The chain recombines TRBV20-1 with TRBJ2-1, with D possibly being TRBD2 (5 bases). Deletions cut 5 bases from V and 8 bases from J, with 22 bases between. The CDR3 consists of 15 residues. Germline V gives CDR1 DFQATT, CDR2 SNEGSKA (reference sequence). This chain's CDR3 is CSAPRAASKFYEQFF. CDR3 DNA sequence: TGCAGTGCTCCCCGGGCGGCTAGCAAATTCTATGAGCAGTTCTTC.

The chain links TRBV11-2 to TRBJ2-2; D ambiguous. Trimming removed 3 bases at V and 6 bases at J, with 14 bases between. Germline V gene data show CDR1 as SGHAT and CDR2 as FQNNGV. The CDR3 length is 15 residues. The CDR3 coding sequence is TGTGCCAGCAGCTTTCCATCCTTAGGGCCCGGGGAGCTGTTTTTT. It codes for CASSFPSLGPGELFF.